This T cell receptor beta chain was recorded in a study of cytomegalovirus exposure and HLA in healthy donors. PCR employed 60 Vbeta and 13 Jbeta primers. Using immunoSEQ multiplex PCR, the repertoire was profiled, and TCRdb retains in-frame clones only, with some absent. The sample contains about 120,000 clones, around three quarters of which appear only once. This CDR3 has 14 residues. Germline V lookup: CDR1 SQVTM, CDR2 ANQGSEA. V lost 3 bases and J lost 2, with 13 bases in between. This clone was detected once. The sample consisted of PBMCs. This receptor was taken from a man aged 25-45 years in good health and CMV-seropositive. The chain uses TRBV29-1 and TRBJ1-1; D is possibly TRBD1 (5 bases). The CDR3 loop reads CSVDGGEGNTEAFF. The CDR3 nucleotides are TGCAGCGTTGATGGGGGGGAGGGAAACACTGAAGCTTTCTTT.